Each of the 25 T cell receptor beta chains below was sequenced from the same sample in a study of OX40 agonist ivuxolimab in advanced cancers. Data came from immunoSEQ multiplex PCR; TCRdb stores just in-frame clones and leaves some out. The data show roughly 81,000 clones, 80% to 90% seen once. The sample consisted of CD4+ or CD8+ T cells sorted from blood, taken in a trial of the OX40 agonist ivuxolimab. These receptor sequences come from an adult with an advanced solid tumor such as melanoma, head and neck, liver or kidney cancer.

The chain uses TRBV30 and TRBJ2-3; D is unresolved. V was pared by 4 bases and J by 0 bases, with 11 bases between. CDR1 is GTSNPN and CDR2 is SVGIG in the germline V gene (reference sequence). The CDR3 is 14 residues long. CDR3 amino acids: CAWTKHSSTDTQYF. The DNA of the CDR3 is TGTGCCTGGACCAAACATTCTAGCACAGATACGCAGTATTTT.

The chain combines TRBV2 with TRBJ2-1; D is undetermined. V gave up 3 bases and J gave up 2 bases, with 8 bases separating them. This CDR3 contains 14 residues. Germline lookup yields CDR1 SNHLY and CDR2 FYNNEI. The CDR3 reads CASSDTAPYNEQFF. The CDR3, as DNA: TGTGCCAGCAGTGATACAGCCCCCTACAATGAGCAGTTCTTC. The full variable domain, its missing parts supplied by reference TRBV2 and TRBJ2-1, is EPEVTQTPSHQVTQMGQEVILRCVPISNHLYFYWYRQILGQKVEFLVSFYNNEISEKSEIFDDQFSVERPDGSNFTLKIRSTKLEDSAMYFCASSDTAPYNEQFFGPGTRLTVL.

This chain links TRBV10-3 with TRBJ2-6; D possibly matches TRBD1 or TRBD2 (5 bases each). The CDR3 runs to 15 residues. CDR1 ENHRY and CDR2 SYGVKD come from the germline V gene. V gave up 6 bases and J gave up 0 bases, with 9 bases separating them. The CDR3 DNA reads as TGTGCCATCAGGGGGACGTCCTCTGGGGCCAACGTCCTGACTTTC. It specifies CAIRGTSSGANVLTF.

The chain is built from TRBV11-2 and TRBJ1-1; tentatively, D is TRBD1 (5 bases). Germline V lookup: CDR1 SGHAT, CDR2 FQNNGV. This CDR3 comprises 14 residues. Deletions cut 5 bases from V and 0 bases from J, with 10 bases between. Here the CDR3 reads CASSVRVMNTEAFF. As DNA, the CDR3 is TGTGCCAGCAGCGTCAGGGTCATGAACACTGAAGCTTTCTTT.

The chain is built from TRBV28 and TRBJ2-1; perhaps D is TRBD1 or TRBD2 (5 bases each). The CDR3 is 18 residues long. V was trimmed by 1 base and J by 9 bases, leaving 25 bases between them. Germline CDR1 MDHEN, CDR2 SYDVKM. The CDR3 region is CASSLSPPGPRVGGEQFF. CDR3 coding DNA: TGTGCCAGCAGTTTATCCCCTCCGGGACCCCGTGTGGGTGGTGAGCAGTTCTTC.

CDR3 amino acids: CASSQPGQGLIYGYTF. CDR3 in DNA: TGTGCCAGCAGCCAACCGGGACAGGGGCTAATCTATGGCTACACCTTC. The V call is TRBV5-6, the J call TRBJ1-2; 10 bases line up with TRBD1. This CDR3 has 16 residues. Germline V gene lookup returns CDR1 SGHDT and CDR2 YYEEEE. Trimming removed 4 bases from V and 4 bases from J; junction bases left unmatched: 10.

This chain links TRBV6-5 with TRBJ1-1; D not resolved. Trimming removed 6 bases at V and 1 base at J, with 9 bases between. Germline CDR1 and CDR2: MNHEY and SVGAGI. CDR3 length equals 13 residues. The CDR3 DNA is TGTGCCAGCAGACAAACTCGGAACACTGAAGCTTTCTTT. This translates into CASRQTRNTEAFF.

The chain combines TRBV6-5 with TRBJ2-7; tentatively, D is TRBD2 (7 bases). Germline V lookup: CDR1 MNHEY, CDR2 SVGAGI. There are 16 residues in the CDR3. The V end lost 2 bases, the J end lost 4 bases, and 18 bases lay between the germline ends. The CDR3 loop is CASSYGLEGGQYEQYF. The CDR3 nucleotides are TGTGCCAGCAGTTACGGCCTGGAGGGGGGGCAGTACGAGCAGTACTTC.

This rearrangement joins TRBV27 to TRBJ1-6; the D is unclear. V was trimmed by 3 bases and J by 9 bases, leaving 9 bases between them. The germline gives CDR1 MNHEY, CDR2 SMNVEV (reference sequence). The CDR3 has 13 residues. The CDR3 loop reads CASSFGSVSPLHF. In nucleotides, the CDR3 is TGTGCCAGCAGTTTTGGATCGGTTTCACCCCTCCACTTT.

The chain joins TRBV5-1 to TRBJ1-1; D is undetermined. Germline V gene lookup returns CDR1 SGHRS and CDR2 YFSETQ. This CDR3 has 13 residues. V dropped 4 bases and J dropped 1 base, with 8 bases sitting between them. The CDR3 DNA follows: TGCGCCAGCAGCGTTGACGGGAACACTGAAGCTTTCTTT. Amino acids: CASSVDGNTEAFF.

The CDR3 here is CASTQSGGPEAFF. CDR3 in DNA: TGTGCCAGCACCCAGAGCGGAGGTCCTGAAGCTTTCTTT. J is TRBJ1-1 and V is TRBV6-1; D unclear. Germline CDR1 reads MNHNS; CDR2 reads SASEGT. Trimming left V 7 bases short and J 6 bases short, with 15 bases between. This CDR3 has 13 amino acids.

This clone was seen only once. The chain carries TRBV9 and TRBJ1-5; 8 bases map to TRBD1. The CDR3 consists of 16 residues. Unmatched junction bases numbered 5, after V lost 2 bases and J lost 1 base. The germline V gene has CDR1 SGDLS and CDR2 YYNGEE. The chain's CDR3 is CASSVGQGGSNQPQHF. CDR3 sequence (DNA): TGTGCCAGCAGCGTCGGACAGGGTGGGAGCAATCAGCCCCAGCATTTT.

The chain is built from TRBV29-1 and TRBJ2-7; D gene unclear. Germline lookup yields CDR1 SQVTM and CDR2 ANQGSEA. Trimming took 4 bases from V and 3 from J, leaving 10 bases between them. This CDR3 has 12 residues. The CDR3 bases are TGCAGCGTTGTTGAGGATCACTACGAGCAGTACTTC. This encodes CSVVEDHYEQYF.

The V and J genes are TRBV10-2 and TRBJ1-2; TRBD1 is a possible D gene (6 bases). V was shortened by 8 bases and J by 2 bases, with 24 bases between the two germline ends. The CDR3 covers 17 residues. CDR1 and CDR2 (germline): WSHSY, SAAADI. CDR3 region: CASGPGTPHGTNYGYTF. CDR3 sequence (DNA): TGCGCCAGCGGACCTGGGACTCCCCACGGGACAAACTATGGCTACACCTTC.

The gene calls are TRBV9 and TRBJ2-3; D not resolved. The V gene lost 1 base and the J gene lost 3 bases, with 3 bases spanning the gap. The V gene's germline CDR1 is SGDLS and CDR2 YYNGEE. There are 12 residues in the CDR3. The CDR3 loop is CASSVRTDTQYF. In DNA, the CDR3 is TGTGCCAGCAGCGTACGTACAGATACGCAGTATTTT.

The chain uses TRBV18 and TRBJ2-1, with 7 bases aligning to TRBD2. CDR3 size: 16 residues. Germline loops: CDR1 KGHSH, CDR2 LQKENI. The junction had 8 bases not matched to a gene; V was cut back by 6 bases and J by 0 bases. The CDR3: CASSEGRGSSYNEQFF. The CDR3 DNA sequence: TGTGCCAGCTCGGAGGGGCGGGGGAGCTCCTACAATGAGCAGTTCTTC.

V gene TRBV7-9 combines with J gene TRBJ1-2; a weak D match, TRBD1 (5 bases). Deletions cut 3 bases from V and 10 bases from J, with 9 bases between. The CDR3 spans 11 residues. Looked up from germline, CDR1 is SEHNR and CDR2 is FQNEAQ (reference sequence). Here the CDR3 reads CASSLGGDYTF. The CDR3 DNA sequence: TGTGCCAGCAGCTTGGGGGGAGACTACACCTTC.

V usage is TRBV27 and J usage is TRBJ2-1; 7 positions agree with TRBD2. The CDR3 runs to 16 residues. CDR1 is MNHEY and CDR2 is SMNVEV in the germline V gene (reference sequence). Trimming took 5 bases from V and 2 from J; bases not matched to a gene: 9. The CDR3: CASSRRPGGTYNEQFF. CDR3 sequence (DNA): TGTGCCAGCAGTAGACGACCCGGGGGGACCTACAATGAGCAGTTCTTC.

The CDR3 region has the DNA TGCGCCAGCAGCTCGGGACTAGCGGGAGTTGATACGCAGTATTTT. Translated, it gives CASSSGLAGVDTQYF. The rearrangement uses TRBV5-1 and TRBJ2-3; 14 positions match TRBD2. The length of the CDR3 is 15 residues. V shed 3 bases and J 6 bases; nucleotides not matched to a gene: 3. The germline CDR1 and CDR2 sequences are SGHRS and YFSETQ.

Concerning this clone: The same CDR3 is also encoded by other DNA sequences in this sample. The J gene is TRBJ2-5, the V gene TRBV5-1; 8 positions match TRBD1. The CDR3 loop spans 14 amino acids. J was trimmed by 2 bases and V by 1 base; bases with no gene match: 1. Germline V gene data show CDR1 as SGHRS and CDR2 as YFSETQ. The CDR3 DNA reads TGCGCCAGCAGCTTGACAGGGGGGCAAGAGACCCAGTACTTC. This translates into CASSLTGGQETQYF.

This clone occurred once. The chain employs TRBV5-6 and TRBJ1-1, with D uncertain. Germline assignment: CDR1 SGHDT and CDR2 YYEEEE. This CDR3 contains 12 residues. The germline V and J ends were trimmed by 4 bases and 1 base, with 5 bases remaining between them. The CDR3 loop reads CASSTGNTEAFF. In DNA form, the CDR3 reads TGTGCCAGCAGCACGGGGAACACTGAAGCTTTCTTT.

V is TRBV10-3 and J is TRBJ2-7; 14 nucleotides match TRBD2. Germline V gene lookup returns CDR1 ENHRY and CDR2 SYGVKD. The CDR3 runs to 13 residues. V trimming: 7 bases; J trimming: 11 bases; junction bases outside the gene matches: 7. For the CDR3, the DNA is TGTGCCATCAACTCCGGGACTAGCGGGAGTGAGTACTTC. Translating it yields CAINSGTSGSEYF.

This clone was observed a single time. The rearrangement joins TRBV7-2 to TRBJ2-3; 7 bases match TRBD2. CDR3 size: 14 residues. Trimming at V came to 4 bases and at J to 4 bases, leaving 5 bases not matched to a gene. CDR1 and CDR2 (germline): SGHTA, FQGNSA. In nucleotides, the CDR3 is TGTGCCAGCAGCTCTGGACTAGTGCCAGATACGCAGTATTTT. Translating gives CASSSGLVPDTQYF.

The chain recombines TRBV12-5 with TRBJ2-7; perhaps TRBD2 as D (5 bases). Germline V CDR1 and CDR2: LGHNT, FRNRAP. The V gene lost 2 bases and the J gene lost 2 bases, with 13 bases spanning the gap. The CDR3 is 15 amino acids. The CDR3 spells CASGLRGSDAYEQYF. The DNA of the CDR3 is TGTGCTAGTGGTTTGCGGGGTTCGGACGCCTACGAGCAGTACTTC.

V is TRBV27 and J is TRBJ1-6; D not certain. Trimming removed 7 bases from V and 0 bases from J, with 13 bases in between. CDR1 MNHEY and CDR2 SMNVEV come from the germline V gene (reference sequence). The CDR3 loop spans 16 amino acids. The CDR3 loop is CASTQNQNSYNSPLHF. Written as DNA, the CDR3 is TGTGCCAGCACCCAGAATCAGAACTCCTATAATTCACCCCTCCACTTT.